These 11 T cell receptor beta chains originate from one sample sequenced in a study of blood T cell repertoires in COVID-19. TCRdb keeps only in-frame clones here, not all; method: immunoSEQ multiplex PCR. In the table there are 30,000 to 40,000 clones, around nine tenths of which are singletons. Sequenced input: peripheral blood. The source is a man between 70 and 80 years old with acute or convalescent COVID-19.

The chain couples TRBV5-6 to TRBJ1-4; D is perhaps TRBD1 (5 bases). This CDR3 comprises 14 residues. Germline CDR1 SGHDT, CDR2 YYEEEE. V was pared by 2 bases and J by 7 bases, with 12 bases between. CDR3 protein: CASSFSGGVEKLFF. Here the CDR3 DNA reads TGTGCCAGCAGCTTCTCCGGGGGGGTTGAAAAACTGTTTTTT.

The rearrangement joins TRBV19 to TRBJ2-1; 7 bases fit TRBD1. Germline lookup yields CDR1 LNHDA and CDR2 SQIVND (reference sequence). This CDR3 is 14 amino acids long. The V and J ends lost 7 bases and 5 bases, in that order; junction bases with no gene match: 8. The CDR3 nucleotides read TGTGCCAGTATGGGGGTCAGGGGGAACAATGAGCAGTTCTTC. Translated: CASMGVRGNNEQFF.

The chain's CDR3 is CASSHLGGHNEQFF. CDR3 nucleotide sequence: TGTGCCAGCAGCCACCTCGGCGGTCACAATGAGCAGTTCTTC. The rearrangement links TRBV3-1 (or the pseudogene TRBV3-2) to TRBJ2-1; unclear D gene. The germline CDR1 and CDR2 sequences are LGHDT and YNNKEL (reference sequence). CDR3 size: 14 residues. The V gene lost 3 bases and the J gene lost 5 bases, with 11 bases spanning the gap.

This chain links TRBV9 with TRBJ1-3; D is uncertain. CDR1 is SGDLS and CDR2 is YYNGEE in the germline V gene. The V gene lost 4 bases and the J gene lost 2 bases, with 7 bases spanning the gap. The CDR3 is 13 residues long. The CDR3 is CASSPPTGNTIYF. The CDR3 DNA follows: TGTGCCAGCAGCCCACCTACTGGAAACACCATATATTTT.

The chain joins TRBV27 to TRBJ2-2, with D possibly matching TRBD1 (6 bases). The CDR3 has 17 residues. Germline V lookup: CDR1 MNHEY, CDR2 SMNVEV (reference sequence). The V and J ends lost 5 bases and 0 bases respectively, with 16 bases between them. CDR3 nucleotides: TGTGCCAGCAGTATACGAGGGGGTCCCCCGAACACCGGGGAGCTGTTTTTT. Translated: CASSIRGGPPNTGELFF.

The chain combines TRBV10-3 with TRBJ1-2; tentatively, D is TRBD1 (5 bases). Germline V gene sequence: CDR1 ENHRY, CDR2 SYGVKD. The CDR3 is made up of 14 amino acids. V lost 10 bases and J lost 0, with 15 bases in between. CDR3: CATRQLMTNYGYTF. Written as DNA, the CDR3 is TGTGCCACTCGACAGCTAATGACTAACTATGGCTACACCTTC.

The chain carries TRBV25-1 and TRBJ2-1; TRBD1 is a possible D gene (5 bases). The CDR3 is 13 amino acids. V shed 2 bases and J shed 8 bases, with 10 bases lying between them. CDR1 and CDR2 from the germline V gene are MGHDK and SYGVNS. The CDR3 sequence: CASSEPGKDEQFF. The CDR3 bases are TGTGCCAGCAGTGAACCAGGGAAGGATGAGCAGTTCTTC.

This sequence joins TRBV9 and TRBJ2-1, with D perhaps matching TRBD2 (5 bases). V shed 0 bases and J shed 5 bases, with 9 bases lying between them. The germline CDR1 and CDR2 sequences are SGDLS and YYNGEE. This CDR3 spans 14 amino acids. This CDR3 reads CASSVVAKHNEQFF. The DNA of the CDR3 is TGTGCCAGCAGCGTAGTAGCGAAGCACAATGAGCAGTTCTTC. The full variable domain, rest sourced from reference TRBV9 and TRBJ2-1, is DSGVTQTPKHLITATGQRVTLRCSPRSGDLSVYWYQQSLDQGLQFLIQYYNGEERAKGNILERFSAQQFPDLHSELNLSSLELGDSALYFCASSVVAKHNEQFFGPGTRLTVL.

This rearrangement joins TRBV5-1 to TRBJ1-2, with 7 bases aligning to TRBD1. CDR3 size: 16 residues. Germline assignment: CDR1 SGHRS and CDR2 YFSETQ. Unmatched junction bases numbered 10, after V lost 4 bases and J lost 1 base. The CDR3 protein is CASSPGQLEGNYGYTF. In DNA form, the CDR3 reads TGCGCCAGCAGCCCGGGACAGCTGGAGGGTAACTATGGCTACACCTTC.

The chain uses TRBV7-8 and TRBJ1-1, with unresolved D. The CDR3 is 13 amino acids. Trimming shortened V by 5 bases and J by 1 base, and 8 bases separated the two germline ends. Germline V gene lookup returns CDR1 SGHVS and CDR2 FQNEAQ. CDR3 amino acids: CASSLLQNTEAFF. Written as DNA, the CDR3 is TGTGCCAGCAGCCTTTTACAGAACACTGAAGCTTTCTTT.

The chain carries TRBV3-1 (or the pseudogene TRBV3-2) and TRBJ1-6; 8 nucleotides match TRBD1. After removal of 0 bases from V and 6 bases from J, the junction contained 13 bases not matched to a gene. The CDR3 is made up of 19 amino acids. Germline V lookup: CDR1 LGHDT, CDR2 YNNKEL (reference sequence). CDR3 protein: CASSQDLLDRASFNSPLHF. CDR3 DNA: TGTGCCAGCAGCCAAGATCTTTTGGACAGGGCCAGTTTTAATTCACCCCTCCACTTT.